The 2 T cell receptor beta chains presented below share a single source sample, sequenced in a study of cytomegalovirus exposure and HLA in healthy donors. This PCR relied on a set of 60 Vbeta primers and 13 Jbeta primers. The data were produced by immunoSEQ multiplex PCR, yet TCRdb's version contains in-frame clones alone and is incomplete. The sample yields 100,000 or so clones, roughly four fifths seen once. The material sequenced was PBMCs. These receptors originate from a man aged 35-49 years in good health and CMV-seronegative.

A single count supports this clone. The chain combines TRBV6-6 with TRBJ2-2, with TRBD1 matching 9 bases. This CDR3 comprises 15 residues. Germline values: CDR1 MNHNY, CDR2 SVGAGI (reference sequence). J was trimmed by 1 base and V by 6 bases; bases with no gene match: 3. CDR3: CASSQGQGNTGELFF. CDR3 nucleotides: TGTGCCAGCAGCCAGGGACAGGGGAACACCGGGGAGCTGTTTTTT.

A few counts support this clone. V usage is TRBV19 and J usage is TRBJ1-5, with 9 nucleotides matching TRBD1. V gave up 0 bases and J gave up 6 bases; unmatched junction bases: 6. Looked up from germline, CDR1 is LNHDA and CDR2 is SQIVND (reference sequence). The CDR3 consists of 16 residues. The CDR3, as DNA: TGTGCCAGTAGTATAGATCAGGGGACAGGGAGTCAGCCCCAGCATTTT. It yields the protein CASSIDQGTGSQPQHF.